This T cell receptor (beta chain) comes out of a study of CD8+ T cells in alopecia areata. RNA extraction was followed by reverse transcription into cDNA, which acted as the sequencing template. Sequenced by immunoSEQ multiplex PCR; TCRdb stores in-frame clones only, minus some. Seen here are 110,000 to 150,000 clones, approximately 60% observed once, and the top ten hold roughly a third. In the case of this clone: The antigen is unknown.

The study's findings and limits: Sequence data from scalp samples additionally include resident alphabeta T cells of normal skin. Compared with mice, patients displayed less clear TCR sharing, possibly for HLA-related reasons. Higher clonality was seen in lesional scalp than in normal scalp, especially in alopecia totalis/universalis.

The researchers isolated CD4+ and CD8+ T cells from PBMCs by sorting. The sequencing sample was made of CD8+ T cells sorted from blood. This TCR derives from a human donor in good health.

This CDR3 is CAWSRVYNEQFF. CDR3 DNA sequence: TGTGCCTGGAGTAGAGTTTACAATGAGCAGTTCTTC. The chain carries TRBV30 and TRBJ2-1; D unresolved. This CDR3 has 12 amino acids. The germline CDR1 and CDR2 sequences are GTSNPN and SVGIG (reference sequence). Trimming cost V 2 bases and J 4 bases, with 6 bases left between them.